The 31 T cell receptor beta chains presented below share a single source sample, sequenced in a study of T cell responses to AZD1222 COVID-19 vaccine. Generated by immunoSEQ multiplex PCR, the TCRdb table keeps only in-frame clones and is missing some. The repertoire includes over 120,000 clones, just over 90% of them detected once, and approximately 2% sits in the top ten. The sequencing used peripheral blood, collected on day 0 of AZD1222 vaccination. The origin of the receptors is an adult in good health.

The chain uses TRBV27 and TRBJ2-3; TRBD2 matches at 8 bases. CDR1 is MNHEY and CDR2 is SMNVEV in the germline V gene (reference sequence). This CDR3 region has 16 residues. Trimming cost V 5 bases and J 2 bases; bases outside gene matches: 9. The CDR3 protein is CASSPIGTRDTDTQYF. Written as DNA, the CDR3 is TGTGCCAGCAGTCCAATCGGGACTAGGGACACAGATACGCAGTATTTT.

The chain combines TRBV6-2 or TRBV6-3 with TRBJ2-2; 9 bases line up with TRBD1. The ends lost 4 bases at V and 5 bases at J; junction bases unmatched: 5. This CDR3 is 15 amino acids long. CDR1 is MNHEY and CDR2 is SVGEGT in the germline V gene. CDR3 protein: CASSSGQGHTGELFF. The CDR3 DNA follows: TGTGCCAGCAGTTCGGGACAGGGTCATACCGGGGAGCTGTTTTTT.

The gene calls are TRBV6-2 or TRBV6-3 and TRBJ2-5, with D possibly matching TRBD1 (6 bases). The CDR3 runs 15 residues. Trimming pared 0 bases from V and 1 base from J, leaving 9 bases between. Germline V CDR1 and CDR2: MNHEY, SVGEGT. CDR3 DNA: TGTGCCAGCAGTTACTCTCAGGGGATCCAAGAGACCCAGTACTTC. Its protein is CASSYSQGIQETQYF.

This clone was observed a single time. The chain is built from TRBV12-3 or TRBV12-4 and TRBJ1-1; the D gene is possibly TRBD1 (5 bases). The CDR3 loop spans 12 amino acids. V lost 3 bases and J lost 7, with 9 bases in between. CDR3 coding DNA: TGTGCCAGCAGTTTGACGGGGGATGAAGCTTTCTTT. Encoded protein: CASSLTGDEAFF.

The gene calls are TRBV5-1 and TRBJ2-5, with D unclear. The CDR3 length is 12 residues. Trimming left V 4 bases short and J 1 base short, with 5 bases between. Germline CDR1 is SGHRS and CDR2 is YFSETQ. The DNA for the CDR3 is TGCGCCAGCAGCCCGACCCAAGAGACCCAGTACTTC. It yields the protein CASSPTQETQYF.

The V call is TRBV2, the J call TRBJ2-1, with D possibly matching TRBD2 (7 bases). The CDR3 totals 15 residues. Trimming shortened V by 8 bases and J by 5 bases, and 19 bases separated the two germline ends. Germline CDR1 SNHLY, CDR2 FYNNEI. The CDR3 nucleotides are TGTGCCAGCGGGGGCGGAGAGGGGACTAACAATGAGCAGTTCTTC. It is translated as CASGGGEGTNNEQFF.

The chain is built from TRBV4-1 and TRBJ2-7; D is unresolved. Germline V gives CDR1 MGHRA, CDR2 YSYEKL. With 2 bases removed from V and 0 bases from J, the gap between germline ends came to 14 bases. The CDR3 has 16 amino acids. The CDR3: CASSQSPTSSSYEQYF. The CDR3 bases are TGCGCCAGCAGCCAAAGTCCGACCTCGAGCTCCTACGAGCAGTACTTC.

CDR3 sequence (DNA): TGTGCCAGCAGCCAAGATGGGCCGGGGGCCAACGTCCTGACTTTC. It yields the protein CASSQDGPGANVLTF. The chain carries TRBV3-1 (or the pseudogene TRBV3-2) and TRBJ2-6, with no clear D. Germline CDR1 reads LGHDT; CDR2 reads YNNKEL (reference sequence). Between the trimmed V and J ends, which lost 0 bases and 4 bases, there was a span of 7 bases. The CDR3 sequence is 15 residues long.

The chain is built from TRBV10-1 and TRBJ2-2, with 10 nucleotides matching TRBD1. The CDR3 spans 16 residues. The germline CDR1 and CDR2 sequences are WNHNN and SYGVQD (reference sequence). The V gene end was trimmed by 6 bases and the J gene end by 3 bases; junction bases not matched to a gene: 7. CDR3 residues: CASSGDRGLDTGELFF. DNA for the CDR3: TGCGCCAGCAGCGGAGACAGGGGGCTCGACACCGGGGAGCTGTTTTTT.

This chain uses TRBV5-1 with TRBJ2-7; no clear D gene. The V gene lost 7 bases and the J gene lost 6 bases, with 20 bases spanning the gap. CDR1 is SGHRS and CDR2 is YFSETQ in the germline V gene. The CDR3 sequence is 14 residues long. CDR3 sequence (DNA): TGCGCCAGCGGGTGGGGTCTAAGGCTAGGCGAGCAGTACTTC. Translated, it gives CASGWGLRLGEQYF.

The chain has TRBV2 and TRBJ1-5; TRBD1 is a possible D gene (5 bases). This CDR3 region has 13 residues. Germline V CDR1 and CDR2: SNHLY, FYNNEI. Trimming left V 7 bases short and J 6 bases short, with 13 bases between. CDR3 coding DNA: TGTGCCAGCATGTCGGGGACTAGTCAGCCCCAGCATTTT. It is translated as CASMSGTSQPQHF. Supplemented by reference TRBV2 and TRBJ1-5, the full variable domain reads EPEVTQTPSHQVTQMGQEVILRCVPISNHLYFYWYRQILGQKVEFLVSFYNNEISEKSEIFDDQFSVERPDGSNFTLKIRSTKLEDSAMYFCASMSGTSQPQHFGDGTRLSIL.

V is TRBV18 and J is TRBJ1-3, with D tentatively TRBD1 (6 bases). Trimming took off 4 bases at V and 2 bases at J, with 12 bases between the two ends. CDR1 is KGHSH, CDR2 LQKENI, per germline. This CDR3 contains 15 residues. CDR3 amino acids: CASSQDSITGNTIYF. DNA of the CDR3: TGTGCCAGCTCACAGGACAGTATAACTGGAAACACCATATATTTT.

The gene calls are TRBV14 and TRBJ2-1; D possibly uses TRBD1 or TRBD2 (5 bases each). Per germline, CDR1 SGHDN and CDR2 FVKESK. The length of the CDR3 is 15 residues. V lost 5 bases to trimming and J lost 4 bases, with 15 bases between them. CDR3 sequence (DNA): TGTGCCAGCAGCACCCCAGGGACGGGGTACAATGAGCAGTTCTTC. Translating it yields CASSTPGTGYNEQFF.

The CDR3, as DNA: TGTGCCAGCAGCGATAGCGGGGGGGACCTTTACGAGCAGTACTTC. It translates to CASSDSGGDLYEQYF. The chain carries TRBV7-3 and TRBJ2-7; 11 bases are shared with TRBD2. V gave up 5 bases and J gave up 4 bases; unmatched junction bases: 7. Germline-derived CDR1 and CDR2 are SGHTA and FQGTGA. The CDR3 extends over 15 amino acids. Drawing the rest from reference TRBV7-3 and TRBJ2-7, the complete variable domain is GAGVSQTPSNKVTEKGKYVELRCDPISGHTALYWYRQSLGQGPEFLIYFQGTGAADDSGLPNDRFFAVRPEGSVSTLKIQRTERGDSAVYLCASSDSGGDLYEQYFGPGTRLTVT.

This chain connects TRBV7-3 to TRBJ2-5; D is perhaps TRBD1 or TRBD2 (5 bases each). CDR3 length equals 13 residues. V gave up 4 bases and J gave up 5 bases, with 11 bases separating them. CDR1 and CDR2 (germline): SGHTA, FQGTGA. The DNA of the CDR3 is TGTGCCAGCAGCTCAATTCGGGGCGAGACCCAGTACTTC. This sequence encodes CASSSIRGETQYF.

The chain is built from TRBV10-3 and TRBJ2-5; D call uncertain. Germline V gene sequence: CDR1 ENHRY, CDR2 SYGVKD. The CDR3 contains 14 residues. The V and J ends lost 0 bases and 2 bases respectively, with 7 bases between them. CDR3: CAISESRPQETQYF. In DNA, the CDR3 is TGTGCCATCAGTGAGTCGAGACCTCAAGAGACCCAGTACTTC.

A few counts support this clone. The chain carries TRBV10-2 and TRBJ2-4; 7 nucleotides agree with TRBD1. V was clipped by 6 bases and J by 1 base; unmatched bases: 3. The CDR3 contains 14 residues. The germline CDR1 and CDR2 sequences are WSHSY and SAAADI. The CDR3 region is CASRTQGAKNIQYF. CDR3 nucleotide sequence: TGCGCCAGCAGGACACAGGGGGCCAAAAACATTCAGTACTTC.

The CDR3 is CASRKTGAGQPQHF. DNA of the CDR3: TGTGCCAGCAGAAAAACAGGGGCGGGACAGCCCCAGCATTTT. The chain links TRBV6-5 to TRBJ1-5; 7 bases line up with TRBD1. The CDR3 has 14 amino acids. The germline V gene has CDR1 MNHEY and CDR2 SVGAGI. The V and J ends lost 6 bases and 7 bases, in that order; junction bases with no gene match: 9.

The V and J genes are TRBV7-8 and TRBJ2-7, with TRBD1 identical over 9 bases. Germline V lookup: CDR1 SGHVS, CDR2 FQNEAQ. The ends lost 1 base at V and 2 bases at J; junction bases unmatched: 6. The CDR3 covers 16 residues. DNA for the CDR3: TGTGCCAGCAGCTTAGGTCCGGGACAGGGTCCCTACGAGCAGTACTTC. This gives the protein CASSLGPGQGPYEQYF.

This chain connects TRBV7-6 to TRBJ2-1; 9 positions agree with TRBD1. Per germline, CDR1 SGHVS and CDR2 FNYEAQ. With V trimmed by 5 bases and J by 9 bases, 14 bases remained unmatched. The length of the CDR3 is 16 residues. CDR3 in DNA: TGTGCCAGCAGCCTCCTCCGGACAGGGGAGGGGAGTGAGCAGTTCTTC. Its translation is CASSLLRTGEGSEQFF. The full variable domain, with the rest looked up from reference TRBV7-6 and TRBJ2-1, is GAGVSQSPRYKVTKRGQDVALRCDPISGHVSLYWYRQALGQGPEFLTYFNYEAQQDKSGLPNDRFSAERPEGSISTLTIQRTEQRDSAMYRCASSLLRTGEGSEQFFGPGTRLTVL.

The chain is built from TRBV7-2 and TRBJ1-2, with a weak D call TRBD1 (6 bases). The V and J ends lost 0 bases and 8 bases respectively, with 10 bases between them. The germline gives CDR1 SGHTA, CDR2 FQGNSA. The CDR3 consists of 13 residues. CDR3 coding DNA: TGTGCCAGCAGCTTAGCGAGGGGGAGCGGCTACACCTTC. Protein: CASSLARGSGYTF.

The rearrangement joins TRBV19 to TRBJ1-3, with 9 bases fitting TRBD1. CDR3 length equals 16 residues. The trim removed 4 bases at V and 0 bases at J, leaving 4 bases unmatched. From germline, CDR1 is LNHDA and CDR2 SQIVND (reference sequence). The CDR3: CASSKTGGISGNTIYF. CDR3 nucleotide sequence: TGTGCCAGTAGTAAGACAGGGGGAATCTCTGGAAACACCATATATTTT.

The chain combines TRBV4-1 with TRBJ1-2; the match to TRBD1 covers 9 bases. V was pared by 1 base and J by 5 bases, with 2 bases of the junction left unmatched. The CDR3 extends over 14 amino acids. Looked up from germline, CDR1 is MGHRA and CDR2 is YSYEKL. DNA of the CDR3: TGCGCCAGCAGCCAAGCGGGACAGGGTTATGGCTACACCTTC. Its protein is CASSQAGQGYGYTF.

The V gene is TRBV2, the J gene TRBJ2-5, with TRBD2 identical over 8 bases. The V and J ends lost 6 bases and 3 bases, in that order; junction bases with no gene match: 3. From germline, CDR1 is SNHLY and CDR2 FYNNEI. The CDR3 is made up of 13 amino acids. The CDR3 loop is CASRFGGEETQYF. DNA of the CDR3: TGTGCCAGCAGGTTCGGGGGGGAAGAGACCCAGTACTTC.

The chain links TRBV7-9 to TRBJ2-7; 10 bases match TRBD1. J lost 3 bases, V lost 8 bases, and 7 bases had no gene match. The V gene's germline CDR1 is SEHNR and CDR2 FQNEAQ (reference sequence). This CDR3 comprises 14 residues. The CDR3 DNA is TGTGCCAGCGCCTATCGGACAGGGGGCTACGAGCAGTACTTC. Translated: CASAYRTGGYEQYF. Looking up the rest from reference TRBV7-9 and TRBJ2-7 gives the full variable domain: DTGVSQNPRHKITKRGQNVTFRCDPISEHNRLYWYRQTLGQGPEFLTYFQNEAQLEKSRLLSDRFSAERPKGSFSTLEIQRTEQGDSAMYLCASAYRTGGYEQYFGPGTRLTVT.

This clone appeared a few times. The chain has TRBV5-1 and TRBJ1-5; D remains ambiguous. The germline gives CDR1 SGHRS, CDR2 YFSETQ. The V gene lost 0 bases and the J gene lost 4 bases, with 11 bases spanning the gap. This CDR3 contains 15 residues. CDR3 DNA: TGCGCCAGCAGCTTGGGGGAAAAGAGGAATCAGCCCCAGCATTTT. Translated: CASSLGEKRNQPQHF.

The rearrangement joins TRBV19 to TRBJ2-7; D is unresolved. Germline CDR1 is LNHDA and CDR2 is SQIVND (reference sequence). The germline V and J ends were trimmed by 3 bases and 4 bases, with 10 bases remaining between them. CDR3 length equals 13 residues. The DNA of the CDR3 is TGTGCCAGTAGTATCGGCCTTCAGTACGAGCAGTACTTC. Protein product: CASSIGLQYEQYF. Full variable domain (outside the CDR3, taken from reference TRBV19 and TRBJ2-7): DGGITQSPKYLFRKEGQNVTLSCEQNLNHDAMYWYRQDPGQGLRLIYYSQIVNDFQKGDIAEGYSVSREKKESFPLTVTSAQKNPTAFYLCASSIGLQYEQYFGPGTRLTVT.

This clone was observed once. The chain employs TRBV19 and TRBJ2-7; 8 bases are shared with TRBD1. The CDR3 sequence is 14 residues long. Unmatched junction bases numbered 14, after V lost 10 bases and J lost 6 bases. The germline CDR1 and CDR2 sequences are LNHDA and SQIVND (reference sequence). The DNA for the CDR3 is TGTGCCACCCAATCCTCCAGGACAGGGATCGAGCAGTACTTC. Amino acids: CATQSSRTGIEQYF.

The V gene is TRBV5-1, the J gene TRBJ2-2; the D gene is possibly TRBD1 (5 bases). Germline loops: CDR1 SGHRS, CDR2 YFSETQ. The CDR3 contains 15 residues. The germline V and J ends were trimmed by 4 bases and 0 bases, with 10 bases remaining between them. In DNA form, the CDR3 reads TGCGCCAGCAGCGGAACAGGTCCGAACACCGGGGAGCTGTTTTTT. It encodes CASSGTGPNTGELFF.

The rearrangement uses TRBV18 and TRBJ1-4, with 7 bases that match TRBD1. The CDR3 totals 14 residues. The J segment lost 5 bases and the V segment lost 0 bases, leaving 0 bases of the junction unmatched. Germline CDR1 reads KGHSH; CDR2 reads LQKENI. The chain's CDR3 is CASSPPRGNEKLFF. CDR3 nucleotide sequence: TGTGCCAGCTCACCACCCAGGGGGAATGAAAAACTGTTTTTT.

V is TRBV2 and J is TRBJ1-6, with a tentative D call TRBD1 (5 bases). CDR1 is SNHLY, CDR2 FYNNEI, per germline. CDR3 length: 15 amino acids. V dropped 7 bases and J dropped 1 base, with 11 bases sitting between them. The CDR3 nucleotides are TGTGCCAGCACCAGCCACAGGTCCTATAATTCACCCCTCCACTTT. Its protein product is CASTSHRSYNSPLHF.